Each of the 10 T cell receptor beta chains below was sequenced from the same sample in a study of CD8+CD57+ T cells in acquired aplastic anemia. Genomic DNA acted as the template from which TCR beta VDJ combination and CDR3 sequence profiling were carried out. One entry per CDR3 protein, called by TCRdb with MiXCR from the reads. The sample has some 120,000 distinct CDR3 sequences; approximately 50% are singletons. Patients selected for sequencing had displayed CD8+CD57+ cell expansion by flow cytometry. The specimen sequenced was sorted CD4+, CD8+, or CD8+CD57+ T cells (not recorded which) from PBMCs. The receptors derive from a human donor with aplastic anemia.

The count of this clonotype is one. The chain uses TRBV24-1 and TRBJ2-1; 9 nucleotides match TRBD2. Trimming took 3 bases from V and 5 from J; bases not matched to a gene: 7. CDR3 length: 16 amino acids. Germline-derived CDR1 and CDR2 are KGHDR and SFDVKD. The CDR3 protein is CATSDQATSGHNEQFF. The DNA for the CDR3 is TGTGCCACCAGTGATCAAGCGACTAGCGGCCACAATGAGCAGTTCTTC.

The chain carries TRBV19 and TRBJ2-5, with a weak D call TRBD2 (5 bases). CDR3 length: 13 amino acids. Trimming took 5 bases from V and 4 from J, leaving 11 bases between them. Germline-derived CDR1 and CDR2 are LNHDA and SQIVND (reference sequence). The CDR3 is CASSEVGRETQYF. CDR3 sequence (DNA): TGTGCCAGTAGTGAGGTAGGGAGAGAGACCCAGTACTTC.

This clonotype was detected once. The chain employs TRBV9 and TRBJ2-5; D not resolved. Germline V gives CDR1 SGDLS, CDR2 YYNGEE. Trimming shortened V by 0 bases and J by 4 bases, and 10 bases separated the two germline ends. The CDR3 totals 14 residues. CDR3 bases: TGTGCCAGCAGCGTAGAAGGGATGGGAGAGACCCAGTACTTC. This gives the protein CASSVEGMGETQYF.

The CDR3 region is CSARRVRTAALYEQYF. Here the CDR3 DNA reads TGCAGTGCTAGAAGGGTCCGCACAGCAGCACTATACGAGCAGTACTTC. This chain uses TRBV20-1 with TRBJ2-7; no clear D. The CDR3 totals 16 residues. Germline V gene data show CDR1 as DFQATT and CDR2 as SNEGSKA (reference sequence). Trimming pared 2 bases from V and 4 bases from J, leaving 21 bases between.

This clonotype was counted a single time. The chain recombines TRBV29-1 with TRBJ2-3, with TRBD2 matching over 10 bases. This CDR3 region has 14 residues. CDR1 is SQVTM, CDR2 ANQGSEA, per germline. The CDR3 loop is CSATSGVSTDTQYF. CDR3 sequence (DNA): TGCAGTGCCACTAGCGGGGTGAGCACAGATACGCAGTATTTT.

As regards this clonotype: A read error is possible here, since a much larger clone lies one base away. J is TRBJ2-2 and V is TRBV6-1; TRBD1 agrees at 7 bases. This CDR3 contains 12 residues. Trimming at V came to 5 bases and at J to 8 bases, leaving 2 bases not matched to a gene. Germline values: CDR1 MNHNS, CDR2 SASEGT. This CDR3 is CASSRQGGELFF. The CDR3 bases are TGTGCCAGCAGTCGACAGGGTGGGGAGCTGTTTTTT.

This clonotype was recorded a few times. The chain uses TRBV29-1 and TRBJ1-2, with D possibly TRBD1 on 6 matching bases. This CDR3 is 12 amino acids long. Germline loops: CDR1 SQVTM, CDR2 ANQGSEA. Trimming removed 6 bases at V and 5 bases at J, with 13 bases between. The CDR3, as DNA: TGCAGCGTGGGACCAGGGGATTATGGCTACACCTTC. Translated, it gives CSVGPGDYGYTF.

The V gene is TRBV20-1, the J gene TRBJ1-6; D uncertain. The germline CDR1 and CDR2 sequences are DFQATT and SNEGSKA (reference sequence). The CDR3 runs to 13 residues. Trimming removed 3 bases from V and 8 bases from J, with 11 bases in between. The CDR3 DNA sequence: TGCAGTGCTAGTAAGGATAGGGATTCACCCCTCCACTTT. It translates to CSASKDRDSPLHF.

The chain links TRBV18 to TRBJ2-4; the match to TRBD2 covers 9 bases. Germline V gives CDR1 KGHSH, CDR2 LQKENI. The CDR3 has 19 residues. The trim removed 0 bases at V and 9 bases at J, leaving 18 bases unmatched. CDR3 amino acids: CASSPPRIGGRARGSIQYF. The CDR3 DNA reads as TGTGCCAGCTCACCACCTCGTATAGGCGGGAGGGCCCGTGGAAGCATTCAGTACTTC.

This clonotype has only a few counts. V and J are TRBV25-1 and TRBJ1-2; a weak D match, TRBD1 (5 bases). Trimming took 6 bases from V and 8 from J, leaving 22 bases between them. Germline V gene data show CDR1 as MGHDK and CDR2 as SYGVNS. This CDR3 spans 15 amino acids. The CDR3 is CASSPAPQAREGYTF. The CDR3 DNA follows: TGTGCCAGCAGCCCCGCCCCACAGGCCAGAGAGGGCTACACCTTC.